This T cell receptor (beta chain) came from a study of blood T cells in healthy people across ages. This clonotype was seen only a few times. V lost 4 bases to trimming and J lost 3 bases, with 7 bases between them. Germline V gene data show CDR1 as ENHRY and CDR2 as SYGVKD. The CDR3 has 12 amino acids. Then a second PCR, running roughly 7 to 11 cycles, was carried out with a sample-barcoded 5' primer and a J-beta primer mix. TCRdb re-analysed the 5' RACE reads in MiXCR, keeping a single row per CDR3 protein. The sample has roughly 410,000 distinct CDR3 sequences; about 49% are singletons. The chain links TRBV10-3 to TRBJ2-7; no firm D call. This sequence was found in a man aged 55 to 70 in good health. Sequenced input: blood. CDR3 residues: CAISVLGYEQYF. CDR3 coding DNA: TGTGCCATCAGTGTCCTTGGCTACGAGCAGTACTTC.